The TCR beta chain described here comes from a study of shared clonotypes between healthy human individuals. A word on this clone: Its specificity is unknown.

It was CD45RO-negative cells, positively selected for CCR7, that made up naive CD8 cells, with terminally differentiated effector memory CD45RA+ cells excluded. Donors had no recently reported acute infections or vaccinations and were HIV-negative. As handled by the study authors: ImmunoSEQ yielded junction-only sequences lacking quality scores, so filtering differed. Measured with immunoSEQ multiplex PCR; TCRdb has only the in-frame clones, and not every one. V and J calls and clone size are copied from that table; D and trimming were computed from the DNA. The table shows millions of clones, with about 95% occurring only once. The CDR3 sequence is 13 residues long. V lost 0 bases and J 5 bases, leaving 8 bases between the germline ends. Per the germline V gene, CDR1 is SGDLS and CDR2 is YYNGEE. Study-wide results and caveats: In having few donors, the study represented limited genetic and exposure-history diversity. It was only blood that was sampled, and tissue repertoires likely differ.

This TCR was recovered from a young man in good health. The source material was naive CD8+ T cells sorted from blood. The chain couples TRBV9 to TRBJ1-1; perhaps TRBD1 as D (5 bases). CDR3 sequence (DNA): TGTGCCAGCAGCGTAGGCCGGGGGACTGAAGCTTTCTTT. Protein product: CASSVGRGTEAFF.